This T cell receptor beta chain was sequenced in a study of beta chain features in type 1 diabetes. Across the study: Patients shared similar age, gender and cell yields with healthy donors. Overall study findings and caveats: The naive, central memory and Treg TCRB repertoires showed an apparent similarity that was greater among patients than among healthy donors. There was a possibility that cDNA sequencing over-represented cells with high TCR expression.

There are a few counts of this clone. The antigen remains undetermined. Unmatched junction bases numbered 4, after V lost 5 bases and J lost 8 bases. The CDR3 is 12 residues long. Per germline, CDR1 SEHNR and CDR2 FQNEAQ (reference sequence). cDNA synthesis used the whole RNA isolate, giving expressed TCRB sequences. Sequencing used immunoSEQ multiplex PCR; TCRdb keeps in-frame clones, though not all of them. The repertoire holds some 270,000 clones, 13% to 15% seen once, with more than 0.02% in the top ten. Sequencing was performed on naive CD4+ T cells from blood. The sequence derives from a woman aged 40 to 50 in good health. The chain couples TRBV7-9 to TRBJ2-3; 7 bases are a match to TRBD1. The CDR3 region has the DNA TGTGCCAGCAGCCAACGACAGGGTACGCAGTATTTT. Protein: CASSQRQGTQYF.